These 12 T cell receptor beta chains were all obtained from the same sample, sequenced in a study of cytomegalovirus exposure and HLA in healthy donors (dated by TCRdb to between 2016 and 2019). Receptors were amplified or captured by the immunoSEQ multiplex PCR assay. A mixture of 60 forward primers for TCR Vbeta segments and 13 reverse primers for TCR Jbeta segments was used in the multiplex PCR. TCRdb took this table from immuneACCESS and kept in-frame rearrangements with V and J called. Such tables lack part of the clones; where checked against another copy, unresolved V genes explain under half of the gap, and the rest is unexplained. Counted in this sample were about 180,000 clones; around 80% of them appeared once. Around 3.4% of the sample is in the top ten clones. Sequenced input: PBMCs. Every receptor here comes from a woman between 55 and 75 years old in good health and CMV-seropositive.

The chain has TRBV28 and TRBJ1-1; possibly TRBD1 for D (6 bases). Germline assignment: CDR1 MDHEN and CDR2 SYDVKM. The CDR3 has 14 amino acids. The V and J ends lost 6 bases and 6 bases respectively, with 17 bases between them. This chain's CDR3 is CASRKGGSKAEAFF. CDR3 bases: TGTGCCAGCAGGAAAGGGGGAAGTAAGGCTGAAGCTTTCTTT.

The CDR3 DNA follows: TGCGCCAGCAGCAGTGGACAGGGGGCTAACTATGGCTACACCTTC. Translation gives CASSSGQGANYGYTF. The chain employs TRBV5-1 and TRBJ1-2; 10 bases are a match to TRBD1. Germline-derived CDR1 and CDR2 are SGHRS and YFSETQ. V trimming: 4 bases; J trimming: 0 bases; junction bases outside the gene matches: 3. The CDR3 sequence is 15 residues long. Combining the CDR3 with reference TRBV5-1 and TRBJ1-2 gives the whole variable domain KAGVTQTPRYLIKTRGQQVTLSCSPISGHRSVSWYQQTPGQGLQFLFEYFSETQRNKGNFPGRFSGRQFSNSRSEMNVSTLELGDSALYLCASSSGQGANYGYTFGSGTRLTVV.

The chain uses TRBV9 and TRBJ2-7, with a weak D call TRBD2 (5 bases). This CDR3 is built from 16 residues. V was clipped by 4 bases and J by 2 bases, with 19 bases between them. Germline V gene sequence: CDR1 SGDLS, CDR2 YYNGEE. CDR3 in amino acids: CASSSGSGLETYEQYF. CDR3 bases: TGTGCCAGCAGCTCGGGGTCCGGATTGGAAACCTACGAGCAGTACTTC.

This chain links TRBV28 with TRBJ1-2; 7 bases line up with TRBD1. CDR1 and CDR2 from the germline V gene are MDHEN and SYDVKM. Losses at the gene ends were 7 bases for V and 1 base for J; bases not matched to a gene: 6. There are 14 residues in the CDR3. The CDR3 DNA reads as TGTGCCAGCACACCAGGGGGGCGTAACTATGGCTACACCTTC. Its protein is CASTPGGRNYGYTF.

The rearrangement joins TRBV30 to TRBJ2-5; 7 bases align to TRBD1. V was pared by 7 bases and J by 4 bases, with 12 bases of the junction left unmatched. Germline V gene sequence: CDR1 GTSNPN, CDR2 SVGIG (reference sequence). The CDR3 contains 14 residues. The CDR3 is CASIPYSGGETQYF. In DNA, the CDR3 is TGTGCCTCAATCCCCTACTCAGGGGGAGAGACCCAGTACTTC. Based on the CDR3 plus reference TRBV30 and TRBJ2-5, the full variable domain is SQTIHQWPATLVQPVGSPLSLECTVEGTSNPNLYWYRQAAGRGLQLLFYSVGIGQISSEVPQNLSASRPQDRQFILSSKKLLLSDSGFYLCASIPYSGGETQYFGPGTRLLVL.

Notes on this clone: Compared with germline, one end of the junction differs, possibly owing to a read error. The chain combines TRBV28 with TRBJ1-2, with a weak D call TRBD1 (6 bases). The germline V gene encodes CDR1 MDHEN and CDR2 SYDVKM. The CDR3 extends over 12 amino acids. The CDR3 region is CAGSSRGDGYTF. As DNA, the CDR3 is TGTGCCGGCAGTTCCAGGGGAGATGGCTACACCTTC.

The V call is TRBV9, the J call TRBJ2-1; the match to TRBD2 covers 12 bases. Germline assignment: CDR1 SGDLS and CDR2 YYNGEE. The CDR3 runs 15 residues. Trimming cost V 2 bases and J 5 bases; bases outside gene matches: 2. CDR3: CASSVTSGRDNEQFF. Written as DNA, the CDR3 is TGTGCCAGCAGCGTGACTAGCGGGAGAGACAATGAGCAGTTCTTC.

This clone was counted once. V gene TRBV28 combines with J gene TRBJ2-7; D unclear. The CDR3 is 13 residues long. CDR1 is MDHEN and CDR2 is SYDVKM in the germline V gene. Trimming took 2 bases from V and 4 from J, leaving 9 bases between them. The CDR3 sequence: CASSLRSEYEQYF. The CDR3 nucleotides are TGTGCCAGCAGTTTACGCTCGGAGTACGAGCAGTACTTC.

V and J are TRBV4-3 and TRBJ1-6; D unclear. Trimming shortened V by 0 bases and J by 7 bases, and 10 bases separated the two germline ends. CDR1 is LGHNA, CDR2 YSLEER, per germline. The CDR3 has 15 amino acids. The CDR3 DNA follows: TGCGCCAGCAGCCAAGAACCAGGTAGAAATTCACCCCTCCACTTT. Translation gives CASSQEPGRNSPLHF.

The chain has TRBV5-5 and TRBJ1-2; 8 positions match TRBD1. CDR1 and CDR2 (germline): SGHKS, YYEKEE (reference sequence). The length of the CDR3 is 13 residues. With 4 bases clipped from V and 6 bases from J, the junction kept 5 bases outside the gene matches. The CDR3 sequence is CASSPTGADGYTF. DNA for the CDR3: TGTGCCAGCAGCCCGACAGGGGCTGATGGCTACACCTTC. The whole variable domain, remainder taken from reference TRBV5-5 and TRBJ1-2, is DAGVTQSPTHLIKTRGQQVTLRCSPISGHKSVSWYQQVLGQGPQFIFQYYEKEERGRGNFPDRFSARQFPNYSSELNVNALLLGDSALYLCASSPTGADGYTFGSGTRLTVV.

This clone was counted only a few times. This chain joins TRBV10-1 and TRBJ1-5; TRBD1 matches at 7 bases. This CDR3 spans 17 amino acids. The junction had 12 bases not matched to a gene; V was cut back by 4 bases and J by 3 bases. The germline V gene encodes CDR1 WNHNN and CDR2 SYGVQD (reference sequence). CDR3 loop: CASSGTGTVTYNQPQHF. In nucleotides, the CDR3 is TGCGCCAGCAGTGGGACCGGGACAGTAACCTACAATCAGCCCCAGCATTTT.

The J gene is TRBJ1-1, the V gene TRBV6-5; D is unresolved. CDR3 length equals 15 residues. The V and J ends lost 0 bases and 1 base respectively, with 9 bases between them. Germline CDR1 MNHEY, CDR2 SVGAGI. The CDR3 DNA follows: TGTGCCAGCAGTTACTCGCCCTCGGGGAACACTGAAGCTTTCTTT. Its translation: CASSYSPSGNTEAFF.